Shown below are 17 T cell receptor beta chains from a single sample sequenced in a study of control samples from healthy donors and cancer patients. Clones were read by immunoSEQ multiplex PCR, and TCRdb kept only the in-frame ones, dropping some. The data contain 95,000 to 150,000 clones, roughly 89% of them singletons. Specimen: blood. These receptors came from a man younger than 40 in good health.

The V gene is TRBV2, the J gene TRBJ1-1; D is unresolved. CDR1 and CDR2 (germline): SNHLY, FYNNEI. The CDR3 consists of 13 residues. Trimming cost V 6 bases and J 1 base, with 9 bases left between them. CDR3 DNA: TGTGCCAGCAGCCCGTGGGAGAACACTGAAGCTTTCTTT. Its protein is CASSPWENTEAFF.

The V gene is TRBV5-1, the J gene TRBJ2-6; 9 bases are a match to TRBD1. CDR3 length equals 19 residues. In germline, CDR1 is SGHRS, CDR2 YFSETQ. J gave up 0 bases and V 0 bases, and 7 bases lay outside the gene matches. The DNA of the CDR3 is TGCGCCAGCAGCTTGGCGTGGGACAGGGCCGACTCTGGGGCCAACGTCCTGACTTTC. This gives the protein CASSLAWDRADSGANVLTF.

CDR3 amino acids: CASSSPRPVRTDTQYF. In DNA, the CDR3 is TGTGCCAGCAGCTCCCCTAGACCGGTACGCACAGATACGCAGTATTTT. The chain is built from TRBV7-2 and TRBJ2-3; no definite D call. V shed 4 bases and J shed 1 base, with 15 bases lying between them. The germline V gene encodes CDR1 SGHTA and CDR2 FQGNSA. The CDR3 length is 16 residues.

This clone was seen a single time. This chain connects TRBV11-3 to TRBJ2-2; 8 bases are shared with TRBD2. The germline CDR1 and CDR2 sequences are SGHNT and YENEEA. After removal of 4 bases from V and 7 bases from J, the junction contained 5 bases not matched to a gene. This CDR3 has 14 amino acids. CDR3 sequence: CASSYSGVNGELFF. The CDR3 DNA follows: TGTGCCAGCAGCTATAGCGGGGTAAACGGGGAGCTGTTTTTT.

The count of this clone is one. The chain employs TRBV19 and TRBJ1-2; the match to TRBD1 covers 10 bases. The junction had 3 bases not matched to a gene; V was cut back by 6 bases and J by 5 bases. Germline lookup yields CDR1 LNHDA and CDR2 SQIVND (reference sequence). CDR3 length equals 13 residues. CDR3 protein: CASRRDRGYGYTF. The CDR3 DNA sequence: TGTGCCAGTAGGAGGGACAGGGGTTATGGCTACACCTTC.

Written as DNA, the CDR3 is TGTGCCAGCAGCTACGGACAGACTGAAGCTTTCTTT. As protein: CASSYGQTEAFF. The chain links TRBV7-8 to TRBJ1-1; a weak D match, TRBD1 (6 bases). CDR3 length: 12 amino acids. Trimming took off 4 bases at V and 5 bases at J, with 8 bases between the two ends. Looked up from germline, CDR1 is SGHVS and CDR2 is FQNEAQ.

The V and J genes are TRBV7-9 and TRBJ1-1; D remains ambiguous. CDR1 is SEHNR and CDR2 is FQNEAQ in the germline V gene (reference sequence). The CDR3 covers 13 residues. Trimming cost V 1 base and J 0 bases, with 3 bases left between them. CDR3 nucleotides: TGTGCCAGCAGCTTAGACATGAACACTGAAGCTTTCTTT. It translates to CASSLDMNTEAFF.

The CDR3 DNA follows: TGTGCCAGCAGCTTAAACAGGGTAGGAGAGACCCAGTACTTC. Amino acid sequence: CASSLNRVGETQYF. The chain joins TRBV11-2 to TRBJ2-5; D might be TRBD1 (6 bases). In germline, CDR1 is SGHAT, CDR2 FQNNGV. V lost 2 bases and J 4 bases, leaving 11 bases between the germline ends. The CDR3 contains 14 residues.

The chain is built from TRBV28 and TRBJ1-1; 7 bases match TRBD1. V was clipped by 7 bases and J by 6 bases; unmatched bases: 11. Germline V lookup: CDR1 MDHEN, CDR2 SYDVKM. CDR3 length: 14 amino acids. CDR3 DNA sequence: TGTGCCAGCACCGTACAGGGGCCTCGGGCTGAAGCTTTCTTT. It specifies CASTVQGPRAEAFF. Together with reference TRBV28 and TRBJ1-1, the CDR3 gives the full variable domain: DVKVTQSSRYLVKRTGEKVFLECVQDMDHENMFWYRQDPGLGLRLIYFSYDVKMKEKGDIPEGYSVSREKKERFSLILESASTNQTSMYLCASTVQGPRAEAFFGQGTRLTVV.

The chain recombines TRBV19 with TRBJ1-2; the D is unclear. CDR3 length: 15 residues. Per the germline V gene, CDR1 is LNHDA and CDR2 is SQIVND (reference sequence). V lost 6 bases, J lost 0 bases, and 14 bases lay in between. CDR3 bases: TGTGCCAGTAGACCCGGACCGCAGTCTAACTATGGCTACACCTTC. Its protein is CASRPGPQSNYGYTF. The full variable domain, in which reference TRBV19 and TRBJ1-2 provide the parts outside the CDR3, is DGGITQSPKYLFRKEGQNVTLSCEQNLNHDAMYWYRQDPGQGLRLIYYSQIVNDFQKGDIAEGYSVSREKKESFPLTVTSAQKNPTAFYLCASRPGPQSNYGYTFGSGTRLTVV.

The rearrangement links TRBV19 to TRBJ2-1; 11 nucleotides line up with TRBD2. The CDR3 sequence is 16 residues long. V lost 6 bases, J lost 0 bases, and 4 bases stayed unmatched. CDR1 LNHDA and CDR2 SQIVND come from the germline V gene (reference sequence). CDR3 protein: CASRVTSGDSYNEQFF. DNA for the CDR3: TGTGCCAGTAGGGTGACTAGCGGGGACTCCTACAATGAGCAGTTCTTC.

The chain uses TRBV5-6 and TRBJ1-6; 7 bases match TRBD1. V dropped 4 bases and J dropped 6; count of bases not matched to a gene: 4. Germline values: CDR1 SGHDT, CDR2 YYEEEE. This CDR3 is built from 14 residues. The CDR3 loop reads CASSMGQLNSPLHF. DNA for the CDR3: TGTGCCAGCAGCATGGGACAGCTTAATTCACCCCTCCACTTT.

The genes are TRBV9 and TRBJ1-1; D gene ambiguous. Trimming took off 6 bases at V and 1 base at J, with 10 bases between the two ends. The CDR3 covers 13 residues. Germline CDR1 reads SGDLS; CDR2 reads YYNGEE. The CDR3: CASTRSSNTEAFF. CDR3 bases: TGTGCCAGCACGAGGTCGTCGAACACTGAAGCTTTCTTT.

The chain links TRBV6-6 to TRBJ1-1, with D unclear. V was shortened by 6 bases and J by 1 base, with 12 bases between the two germline ends. This CDR3 comprises 14 residues. Germline-derived CDR1 and CDR2 are MNHNY and SVGAGI (reference sequence). The CDR3 sequence is CASSPEGRNTEAFF. In DNA, the CDR3 is TGTGCCAGCAGCCCCGAAGGAAGGAACACTGAAGCTTTCTTT.

This rearrangement joins TRBV19 to TRBJ1-4, with D possibly TRBD1 on 5 matching bases. V was pared by 4 bases and J by 2 bases, with 11 bases between. The germline CDR1 and CDR2 sequences are LNHDA and SQIVND (reference sequence). The CDR3 consists of 15 residues. For the CDR3, the DNA is TGTGCCAGTAGTACCCAGGGTTCTACTAATGAAAAACTGTTTTTT. It codes for CASSTQGSTNEKLFF.

V and J are TRBV4-1 and TRBJ2-1; either TRBD1 or TRBD2 may fit D (5 bases each). V was pared by 5 bases and J by 7 bases, with 9 bases between. The germline gives CDR1 MGHRA, CDR2 YSYEKL. The length of the CDR3 is 12 residues. Here the CDR3 reads CASSNRRNEQFF. The CDR3 nucleotides read TGCGCCAGCAGCAACAGGAGGAATGAGCAGTTCTTC.

The J gene is TRBJ2-5, the V gene TRBV2, with a tentative D call TRBD1 (6 bases). CDR1 is SNHLY and CDR2 is FYNNEI in the germline V gene. The germline V and J ends were trimmed by 10 bases and 6 bases, with 24 bases remaining between them. The CDR3 has 15 amino acids. In nucleotides, the CDR3 is TGTGCCACCTCCCGGGGAGCAGGGGTAACAAAGACCCAGTACTTC. Protein product: CATSRGAGVTKTQYF.